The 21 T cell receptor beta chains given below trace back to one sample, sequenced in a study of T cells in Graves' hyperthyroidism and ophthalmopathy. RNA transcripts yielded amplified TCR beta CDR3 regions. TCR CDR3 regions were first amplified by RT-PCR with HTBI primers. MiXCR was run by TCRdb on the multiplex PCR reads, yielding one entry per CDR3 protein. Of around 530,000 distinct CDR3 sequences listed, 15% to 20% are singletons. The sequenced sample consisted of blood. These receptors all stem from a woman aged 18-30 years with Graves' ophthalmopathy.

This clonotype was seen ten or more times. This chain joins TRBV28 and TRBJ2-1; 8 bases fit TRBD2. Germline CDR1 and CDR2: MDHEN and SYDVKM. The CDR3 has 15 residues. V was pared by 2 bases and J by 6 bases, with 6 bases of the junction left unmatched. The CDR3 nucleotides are TGTGCCAGCAGTTTAATTTCGGCGGGAGGCAATGAGCAGTTCTTC. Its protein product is CASSLISAGGNEQFF.

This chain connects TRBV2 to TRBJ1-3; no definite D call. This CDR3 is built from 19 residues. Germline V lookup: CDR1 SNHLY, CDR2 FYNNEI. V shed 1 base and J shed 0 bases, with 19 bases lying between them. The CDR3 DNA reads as TGTGCCAGCAGTGAAGGGGCAGCCTACCAATACACCTCTGGAAACACCATATATTTT. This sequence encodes CASSEGAAYQYTSGNTIYF.

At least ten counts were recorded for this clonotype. The CDR3 sequence: CASSPQTGRTEAFF. As DNA, the CDR3 is TGTGCCAGCTCACCACAAACAGGGAGGACTGAAGCTTTCTTT. The J gene is TRBJ1-1, the V gene TRBV18, with D perhaps matching TRBD1 (6 bases). In germline, CDR1 is KGHSH, CDR2 LQKENI. V was pared by 1 base and J by 5 bases, with 11 bases between. There are 14 residues in the CDR3.

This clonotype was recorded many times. The CDR3 DNA reads TGTGCCAGCAGCCACGGGGCCACCGGGGAGCTGTTTTTT. Amino acid sequence: CASSHGATGELFF. The chain joins TRBV13 to TRBJ2-2, with D possibly being TRBD1 or TRBD2 (5 bases each). The CDR3 extends over 13 amino acids. Germline V gene lookup returns CDR1 PRHDT and CDR2 FYEKMQ (reference sequence). V was cut by 5 bases and J by 4 bases, with 8 bases left in between.

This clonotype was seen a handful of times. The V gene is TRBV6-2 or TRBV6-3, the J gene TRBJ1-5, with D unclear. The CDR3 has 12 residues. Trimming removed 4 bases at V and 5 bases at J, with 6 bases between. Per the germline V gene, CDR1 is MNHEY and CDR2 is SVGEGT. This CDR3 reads CASSSGDQPQHF. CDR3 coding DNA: TGTGCCAGCAGTTCGGGAGATCAGCCCCAGCATTTT.

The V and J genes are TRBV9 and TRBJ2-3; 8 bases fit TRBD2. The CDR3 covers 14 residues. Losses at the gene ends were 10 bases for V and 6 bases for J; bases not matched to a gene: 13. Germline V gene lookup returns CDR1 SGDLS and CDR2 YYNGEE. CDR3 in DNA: TGTGCCGCCGGCAGCGCCGGGGGGGAGGATACGCAGTATTTT. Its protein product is CAAGSAGGEDTQYF.

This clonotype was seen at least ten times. The CDR3 coding sequence is TGTGCCAGCCTTGACAGACCCTTCGGGGGCTACACCTTC. This translates into CASLDRPFGGYTF. The chain joins TRBV28 to TRBJ1-2; TRBD1 might be the D (5 bases). This CDR3 has 13 residues. Trimming took 8 bases from V and 8 from J, leaving 18 bases between them. CDR1 and CDR2 from the germline V gene are MDHEN and SYDVKM.

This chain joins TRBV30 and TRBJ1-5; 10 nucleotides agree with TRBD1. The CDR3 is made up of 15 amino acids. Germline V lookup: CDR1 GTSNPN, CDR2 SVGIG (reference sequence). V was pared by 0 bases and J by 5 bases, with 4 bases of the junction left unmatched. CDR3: CAWSVGQGSHQPQHF. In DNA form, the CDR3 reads TGTGCCTGGAGTGTGGGACAGGGGTCCCATCAGCCCCAGCATTTT. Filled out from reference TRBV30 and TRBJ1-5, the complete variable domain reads SQTIHQWPATLVQPVGSPLSLECTVEGTSNPNLYWYRQAAGRGLQLLFYSVGIGQISSEVPQNLSASRPQDRQFILSSKKLLLSDSGFYLCAWSVGQGSHQPQHFGDGTRLSIL.

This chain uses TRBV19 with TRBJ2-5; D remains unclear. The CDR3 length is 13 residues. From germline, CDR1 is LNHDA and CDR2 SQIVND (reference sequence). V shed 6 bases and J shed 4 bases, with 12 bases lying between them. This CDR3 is CASSDRWGETQYF. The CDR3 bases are TGTGCCAGTAGCGACCGGTGGGGAGAGACCCAGTACTTC. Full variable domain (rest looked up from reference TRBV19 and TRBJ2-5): DGGITQSPKYLFRKEGQNVTLSCEQNLNHDAMYWYRQDPGQGLRLIYYSQIVNDFQKGDIAEGYSVSREKKESFPLTVTSAQKNPTAFYLCASSDRWGETQYFGPGTRLLVL.

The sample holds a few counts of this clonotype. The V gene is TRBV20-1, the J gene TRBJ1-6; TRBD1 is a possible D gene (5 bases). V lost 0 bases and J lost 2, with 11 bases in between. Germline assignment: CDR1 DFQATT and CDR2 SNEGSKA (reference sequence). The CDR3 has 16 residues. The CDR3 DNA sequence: TGCAGTGCTAGAGATCGGCAGGGCACCTATAATTCACCCCTCCACTTT. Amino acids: CSARDRQGTYNSPLHF.

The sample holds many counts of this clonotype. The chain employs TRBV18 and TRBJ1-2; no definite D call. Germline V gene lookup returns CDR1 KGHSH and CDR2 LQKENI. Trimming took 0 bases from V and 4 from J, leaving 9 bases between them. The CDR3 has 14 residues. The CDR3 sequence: CASSPPEDRYGYTF. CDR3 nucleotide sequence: TGTGCCAGCTCACCACCCGAGGACCGCTATGGCTACACCTTC.

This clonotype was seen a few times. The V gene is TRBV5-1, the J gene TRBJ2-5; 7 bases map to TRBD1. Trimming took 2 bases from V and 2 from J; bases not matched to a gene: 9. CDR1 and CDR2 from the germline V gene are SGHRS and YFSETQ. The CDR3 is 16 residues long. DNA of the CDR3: TGCGCCAGCAGCTTCATCAGGGCAGGGGGACAAGAGACCCAGTACTTC. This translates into CASSFIRAGGQETQYF.

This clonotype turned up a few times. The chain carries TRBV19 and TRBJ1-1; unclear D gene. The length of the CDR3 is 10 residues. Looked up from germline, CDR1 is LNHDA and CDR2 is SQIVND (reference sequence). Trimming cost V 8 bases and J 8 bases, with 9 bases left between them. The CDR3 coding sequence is TGTGCCAGTGGACGGTCCGAAGCTTTCTTT. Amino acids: CASGRSEAFF.

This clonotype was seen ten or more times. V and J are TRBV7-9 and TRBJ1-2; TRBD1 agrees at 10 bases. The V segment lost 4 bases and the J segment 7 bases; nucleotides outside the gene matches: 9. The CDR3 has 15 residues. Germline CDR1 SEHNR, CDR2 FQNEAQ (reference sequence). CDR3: CASSSTGGAWSGYTF. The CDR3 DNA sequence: TGTGCCAGCAGCTCGACAGGGGGCGCATGGAGTGGCTACACCTTC.

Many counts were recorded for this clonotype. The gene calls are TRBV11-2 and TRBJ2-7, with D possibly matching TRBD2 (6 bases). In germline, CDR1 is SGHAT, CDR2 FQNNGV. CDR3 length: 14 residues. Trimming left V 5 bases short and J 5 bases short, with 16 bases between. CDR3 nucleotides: TGTGCCAGCAGCCTTAGCGGAGTGGGTCACGAGCAGTACTTC. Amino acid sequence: CASSLSGVGHEQYF.

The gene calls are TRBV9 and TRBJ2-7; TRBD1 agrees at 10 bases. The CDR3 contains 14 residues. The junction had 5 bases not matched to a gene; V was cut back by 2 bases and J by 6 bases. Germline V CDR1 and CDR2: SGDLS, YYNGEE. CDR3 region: CASSVRDRGSEQYF. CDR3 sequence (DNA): TGTGCCAGCAGCGTCCGGGACAGGGGTTCCGAGCAGTACTTC.

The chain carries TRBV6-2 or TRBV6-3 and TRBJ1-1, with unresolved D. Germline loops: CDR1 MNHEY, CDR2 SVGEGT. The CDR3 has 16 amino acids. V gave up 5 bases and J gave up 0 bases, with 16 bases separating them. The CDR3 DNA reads TGTGCCAGCAGTAGTCAAATCAGAGTATTGAACACTGAAGCTTTCTTT. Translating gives CASSSQIRVLNTEAFF.

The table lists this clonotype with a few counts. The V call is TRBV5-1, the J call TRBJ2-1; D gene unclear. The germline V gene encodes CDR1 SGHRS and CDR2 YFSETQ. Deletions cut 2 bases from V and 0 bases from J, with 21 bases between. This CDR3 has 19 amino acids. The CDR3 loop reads CASSFGLETLYGSYNEQFF. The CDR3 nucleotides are TGCGCCAGCAGCTTCGGTCTAGAGACGCTGTATGGCTCCTACAATGAGCAGTTCTTC.

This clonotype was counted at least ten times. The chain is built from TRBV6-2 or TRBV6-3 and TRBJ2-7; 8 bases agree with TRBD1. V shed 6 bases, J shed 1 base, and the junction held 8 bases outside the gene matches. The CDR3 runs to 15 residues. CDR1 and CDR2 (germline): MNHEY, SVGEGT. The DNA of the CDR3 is TGTGCCAGCAGCCCGGACAGGGAATCTTCCTACGAGCAGTACTTC. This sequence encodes CASSPDRESSYEQYF.

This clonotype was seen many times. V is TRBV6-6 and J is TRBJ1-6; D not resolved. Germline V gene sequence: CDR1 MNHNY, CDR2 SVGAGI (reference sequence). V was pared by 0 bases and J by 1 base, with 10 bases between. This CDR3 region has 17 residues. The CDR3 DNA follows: TGTGCCAGCAGTTACTCGGATAGGGCATCCTATAATTCACCCCTCCACTTT. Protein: CASSYSDRASYNSPLHF.

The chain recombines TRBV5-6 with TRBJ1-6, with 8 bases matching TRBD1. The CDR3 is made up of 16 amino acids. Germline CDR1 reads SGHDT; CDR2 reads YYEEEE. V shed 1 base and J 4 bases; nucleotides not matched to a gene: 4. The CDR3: CASSLTGQGYNSPLHF. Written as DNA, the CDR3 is TGTGCCAGCAGCTTGACCGGACAGGGTTATAATTCACCCCTCCACTTT. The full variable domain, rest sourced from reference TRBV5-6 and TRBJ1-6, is DAGVTQSPTHLIKTRGQQVTLRCSPKSGHDTVSWYQQALGQGPQFIFQYYEEEERQRGNFPDRFSGHQFPNYSSELNVNALLLGDSALYLCASSLTGQGYNSPLHFGNGTRLTVT.